The 21 T cell receptor beta chains below all came from one sample that was sequenced in a study of T cell repertoires in cytomegalovirus infection. TCRdb re-called the reads with MiXCR, one entry per CDR3 protein. This sample has approximately 260,000 distinct CDR3 sequences, with about a sixth found just once. Sequencing was carried out using CD8+ T cells from PBMCs. The receptors were gathered from a human donor in good health (CMV status not recorded). Some clones in this sample may be carry-over from other donors' samples.

This clonotype was seen more than once but under ten times. V usage is TRBV9 and J usage is TRBJ1-2; weak D call: TRBD1 (6 bases). CDR3 length: 16 residues. V was cut by 1 base and J by 0 bases, with 13 bases left in between. CDR1 is SGDLS and CDR2 is YYNGEE in the germline V gene. Written as DNA, the CDR3 is TGTGCCAGCAGCGTATCGGGACAACTTACTAACTATGGCTACACCTTC. Encoded protein: CASSVSGQLTNYGYTF.

This clonotype was seen only a few times. This sequence joins TRBV4-3 and TRBJ1-2; 9 nucleotides align to TRBD1. This CDR3 has 12 residues. V trimming: 3 bases; J trimming: 8 bases; junction bases outside the gene matches: 1. Germline V CDR1 and CDR2: LGHNA, YSLEER. The chain's CDR3 is CASSQTGGGYTF. The CDR3 nucleotides read TGCGCCAGCAGCCAGACAGGGGGGGGCTACACCTTC.

The table lists this clonotype with many counts. This chain uses TRBV7-2 with TRBJ2-7; D is uncertain. The CDR3 runs to 16 residues. V lost 7 bases, J lost 2 bases, and 21 bases lay in between. Germline V gene lookup returns CDR1 SGHTA and CDR2 FQGNSA. The CDR3 spells CASTPLGLTEPYEQYF. The CDR3 DNA reads TGTGCCAGCACCCCCCTAGGTCTAACTGAACCCTACGAGCAGTACTTC. Filled out from reference TRBV7-2 and TRBJ2-7, the complete variable domain reads GAGVSQSPSNKVTEKGKDVELRCDPISGHTALYWYRQSLGQGLEFLIYFQGNSAPDKSGLPSDRFSAERTGGSVSTLTIQRTQQEDSAVYLCASTPLGLTEPYEQYFGPGTRLTVT.

This rearrangement joins TRBV6-6 to TRBJ2-1; tentatively, D is TRBD2 (6 bases). V was clipped by 7 bases and J by 15 bases, with 25 bases between them. Germline V gives CDR1 MNHNY, CDR2 SVGAGI (reference sequence). The CDR3 sequence is 14 residues long. This CDR3 reads CASTILGTVEGLFF. The DNA for the CDR3 is TGTGCCAGCACCATACTGGGGACCGTCGAGGGACTGTTCTTC.

The chain is built from TRBV12-3 or TRBV12-4 and TRBJ2-5, with D possibly being TRBD1 (6 bases). Trimming took 5 bases from V and 5 from J, leaving 15 bases between them. The CDR3 consists of 14 residues. CDR3 DNA: TGTGCCAGCAGTGTGGGTTGGGGGCACGAGACCCAGTACTTC. This encodes CASSVGWGHETQYF.

This clonotype was seen repeatedly, ten times or more. This chain uses TRBV7-8 with TRBJ1-5; the D is unclear. V lost 4 bases to trimming and J lost 5 bases, with 15 bases between them. The V gene's germline CDR1 is SGHVS and CDR2 FQNEAQ. The CDR3 runs to 15 residues. Written as DNA, the CDR3 is TGTGCCAGCAGCTACGGACCCAATTGGCATCAGCCCCAGCATTTT. It translates to CASSYGPNWHQPQHF.

The table lists this clonotype with a few counts. The chain links TRBV6-2 or TRBV6-3 to TRBJ2-3; D gene ambiguous. Germline CDR1 reads MNHEY; CDR2 reads SVGEGT. Trimming cost V 0 bases and J 0 bases, with 13 bases left between them. This CDR3 is built from 17 residues. The CDR3 is CASSYSIGSWSTDTQYF. Written as DNA, the CDR3 is TGTGCCAGCAGTTACTCGATTGGGTCCTGGAGCACAGATACGCAGTATTTT.

This clonotype was counted many times. The chain employs TRBV7-9 and TRBJ1-4; D may be TRBD1 (5 bases). Germline V lookup: CDR1 SEHNR, CDR2 FQNEAQ (reference sequence). The V end lost 5 bases, the J end lost 6 bases, and 25 bases lay between the germline ends. The CDR3 spans 18 residues. In DNA form, the CDR3 reads TGTGCCAGCAGCGAGAAAAGCTCGGGACTCCTGCTCGATGAAAAACTGTTTTTT. Translated: CASSEKSSGLLLDEKLFF.

The rearrangement joins TRBV20-1 to TRBJ2-1, with D uncertain. The germline CDR1 and CDR2 sequences are DFQATT and SNEGSKA (reference sequence). The CDR3 runs 13 residues. V dropped 7 bases and J dropped 0 bases, with 10 bases sitting between them. CDR3 residues: CSVRESSYNEQFF. For the CDR3, the DNA is TGCAGTGTAAGGGAAAGCTCCTACAATGAGCAGTTCTTC.

This clonotype was observed many times. This rearrangement joins TRBV5-6 to TRBJ1-2; D gene uncertain. Between the trimmed V and J ends, which lost 0 bases and 2 bases, there was a span of 8 bases. CDR1 is SGHDT and CDR2 is YYEEEE in the germline V gene. The CDR3 extends over 14 amino acids. The CDR3 region is CASSLVDRNYGYTF. CDR3 DNA: TGTGCCAGCAGCTTGGTTGATAGGAACTATGGCTACACCTTC.

This clonotype was counted a few times. This sequence joins TRBV4-2 and TRBJ2-3; 8 bases are a match to TRBD2. Germline CDR1 reads LGHNA; CDR2 reads YNFKEQ. The CDR3 totals 19 residues. V gave up 0 bases and J gave up 1 base; unmatched junction bases: 12. Here the CDR3 DNA reads TGTGCCAGCAGCCAAGATCCCCCCGTAGCGGGGTGGGGCACAGATACGCAGTATTTT. Translated: CASSQDPPVAGWGTDTQYF.

This clonotype was recorded at least ten times. The genes are TRBV27 and TRBJ2-7; 13 bases line up with TRBD2. Trimming at V came to 5 bases and at J to 2 bases, leaving 3 bases not matched to a gene. CDR1 and CDR2 from the germline V gene are MNHEY and SMNVEV (reference sequence). CDR3 length: 15 amino acids. CDR3 in amino acids: CASSGTSGDPYEQYF. The CDR3 nucleotides read TGTGCCAGCAGTGGGACTAGCGGGGACCCCTACGAGCAGTACTTC.

This clonotype has at least ten counts. The V gene is TRBV28, the J gene TRBJ2-7; D gene unclear. With 8 bases removed from V and 2 bases from J, the gap between germline ends came to 4 bases. Germline V gives CDR1 MDHEN, CDR2 SYDVKM. The CDR3 consists of 10 residues. This CDR3 is CASGAYEQYF. The CDR3 DNA sequence: TGTGCCAGCGGGGCCTACGAGCAGTACTTC.

This chain joins TRBV7-9 and TRBJ2-1; D might be TRBD2 (6 bases). The CDR3 is made up of 15 amino acids. The V end was cut by 2 bases, the J end by 7 bases, with 15 bases between. From germline, CDR1 is SEHNR and CDR2 FQNEAQ (reference sequence). The CDR3 sequence: CASSLTWTGGNEQFF. DNA of the CDR3: TGTGCCAGCAGCTTAACGTGGACCGGAGGGAATGAGCAGTTCTTC.

J is TRBJ1-2 and V is TRBV14; 11 bases are a match to TRBD1. The J segment lost 3 bases and the V segment lost 3 bases, leaving 3 bases of the junction unmatched. Germline assignment: CDR1 SGHDN and CDR2 FVKESK. The CDR3 runs 15 residues. The CDR3 loop reads CASSHWTGGDYGYTF. The CDR3 bases are TGTGCCAGCAGCCATTGGACAGGGGGCGACTATGGCTACACCTTC.

This clonotype was counted at least ten times. The chain carries TRBV6-1 and TRBJ1-5; TRBD1 matches at 7 bases. Germline CDR1 MNHNS, CDR2 SASEGT. This CDR3 has 14 residues. V shed 10 bases, J shed 1 base, and the junction held 7 bases outside the gene matches. The CDR3 DNA reads TGTGCCATCAGGGGGGGGACGAGCAATCAGCCCCAGCATTTT. Protein product: CAIRGGTSNQPQHF.

The rearrangement uses TRBV7-9 and TRBJ2-1, with D perhaps being TRBD1 or TRBD2 (6 bases each). V lost 2 bases and J 6 bases, leaving 17 bases between the germline ends. The CDR3 runs 16 residues. Germline V gene sequence: CDR1 SEHNR, CDR2 FQNEAQ (reference sequence). In DNA form, the CDR3 reads TGTGCCAGCAGCTTATTCGGATCGGGGGCCCCCAATGAGCAGTTCTTC. This gives the protein CASSLFGSGAPNEQFF.

This clonotype was observed at least ten times. This chain joins TRBV28 and TRBJ1-6; D call uncertain. The CDR3 is made up of 16 amino acids. Germline V CDR1 and CDR2: MDHEN, SYDVKM. V was pared by 2 bases and J by 0 bases, with 8 bases between. The CDR3 DNA is TGTGCCAGCAGTTTAGGCCGGGACTCCTATAATTCACCCCTCCACTTT. Its translation is CASSLGRDSYNSPLHF.

V usage is TRBV6-2 or TRBV6-3 and J usage is TRBJ2-3; D not resolved. V was shortened by 6 bases and J by 0 bases, with 10 bases between the two germline ends. The CDR3 loop spans 14 amino acids. Germline CDR1 and CDR2: MNHEY and SVGEGT. The CDR3 sequence is CASRLDLSTDTQYF. DNA of the CDR3: TGTGCCAGCAGGCTAGACCTTAGCACAGATACGCAGTATTTT.

This clonotype has just a few counts. The chain couples TRBV20-1 to TRBJ2-7, with D possibly being TRBD1 (6 bases). Per the germline V gene, CDR1 is DFQATT and CDR2 is SNEGSKA (reference sequence). The CDR3 covers 13 residues. With 6 bases removed from V and 5 bases from J, the gap between germline ends came to 17 bases. The chain's CDR3 is CSARGAGVDEQYF. CDR3 DNA sequence: TGCAGTGCCCGAGGGGCAGGGGTCGACGAGCAGTACTTC.

This clonotype came up many times. This chain connects TRBV28 to TRBJ2-7, with TRBD2 matching 15 bases. Per germline, CDR1 MDHEN and CDR2 SYDVKM. With V trimmed by 7 bases and J by 4 bases, 11 bases remained unmatched. This CDR3 comprises 17 residues. CDR3 region: CASTDRGLAGGRYEQYF. CDR3 DNA: TGTGCCAGCACGGACAGGGGACTAGCGGGGGGAAGATACGAGCAGTACTTC.